This T cell receptor beta chain is from a study of T cell responses to AZD1222 COVID-19 vaccine. Across the whole study: Second-dose intervals near 4 or 12 weeks were combined.

Concerning this clone: The antigen remains unidentified.

Clones were sequenced by immunoSEQ multiplex PCR, and TCRdb holds only the in-frame ones, with some missing. The sample carries 99,000 or so clones, 88% recorded once. V was trimmed by 0 bases and J by 6 bases, leaving 1 base between them. The CDR3 runs to 10 residues. Germline V gives CDR1 SGDLS, CDR2 YYNGEE. Overall study results and limits: Donors skewed white British and female; clonal diversity was possibly underestimated. With dominance at 160-218 and 743-854, vaccine-associated CD4 TCRs spanned spike.

Sample: peripheral blood, taken on day 0 of AZD1222 vaccination. The clonotype originates from an adult in good health. This chain links TRBV9 with TRBJ2-7; D call uncertain. This chain's CDR3 is CASSVVEQYF. The CDR3 region has the DNA TGTGCCAGCAGCGTAGTCGAGCAGTACTTC. Variable domain in full (rest from reference TRBV9 and TRBJ2-7): DSGVTQTPKHLITATGQRVTLRCSPRSGDLSVYWYQQSLDQGLQFLIQYYNGEERAKGNILERFSAQQFPDLHSELNLSSLELGDSALYFCASSVVEQYFGPGTRLTVT.